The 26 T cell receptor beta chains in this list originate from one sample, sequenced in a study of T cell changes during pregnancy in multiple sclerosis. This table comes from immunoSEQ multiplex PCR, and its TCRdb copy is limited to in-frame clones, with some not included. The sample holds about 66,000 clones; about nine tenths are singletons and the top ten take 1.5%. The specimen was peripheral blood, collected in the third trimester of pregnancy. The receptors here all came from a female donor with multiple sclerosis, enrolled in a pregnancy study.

CDR3 nucleotide sequence: TGTGCCAGTAGTATCGGGACGACAGGGAAATGGGACTATGGCTACACCTTC. Its protein product is CASSIGTTGKWDYGYTF. The J gene is TRBJ1-2, the V gene TRBV19; 7 nucleotides match TRBD1. Trimming at V came to 3 bases and at J to 3 bases, leaving 13 bases not matched to a gene. The CDR3 spans 17 residues. Germline V lookup: CDR1 LNHDA, CDR2 SQIVND (reference sequence).

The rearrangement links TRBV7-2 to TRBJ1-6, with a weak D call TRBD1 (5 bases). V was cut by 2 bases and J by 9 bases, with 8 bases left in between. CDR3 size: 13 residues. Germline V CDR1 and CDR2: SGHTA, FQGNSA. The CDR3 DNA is TGTGCCAGCAGCTTAAGCGGGACTTCACCCCTCCACTTT. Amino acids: CASSLSGTSPLHF.

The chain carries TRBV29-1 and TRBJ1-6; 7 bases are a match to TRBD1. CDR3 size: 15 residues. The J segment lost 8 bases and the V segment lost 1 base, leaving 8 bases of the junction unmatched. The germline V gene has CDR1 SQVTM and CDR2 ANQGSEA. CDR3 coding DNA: TGCAGCGTTGAAGTCGTAGGAGACAGGGATTCACCCCTCCACTTT. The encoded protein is CSVEVVGDRDSPLHF.

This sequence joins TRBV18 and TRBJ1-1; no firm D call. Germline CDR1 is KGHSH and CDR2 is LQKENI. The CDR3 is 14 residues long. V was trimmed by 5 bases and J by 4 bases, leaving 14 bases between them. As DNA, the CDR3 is TGTGCCAGCTCATTTAAAAGAGACTTCACTGAAGCTTTCTTT. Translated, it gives CASSFKRDFTEAFF. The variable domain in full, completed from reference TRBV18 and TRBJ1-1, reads NAGVMQNPRHLVRRRGQEARLRCSPMKGHSHVYWYRQLPEEGLKFMVYLQKENIIDESGMPKERFSAEFPKEGPSILRIQQVVRGDSAAYFCASSFKRDFTEAFFGQGTRLTVV.

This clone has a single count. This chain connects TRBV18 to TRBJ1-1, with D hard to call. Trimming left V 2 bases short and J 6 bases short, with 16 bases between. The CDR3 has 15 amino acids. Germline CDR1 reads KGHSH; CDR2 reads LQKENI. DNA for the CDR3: TGTGCCAGCTCACCAGTTTTGGGTGCGGTGCCTGAAGCTTTCTTT. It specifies CASSPVLGAVPEAFF. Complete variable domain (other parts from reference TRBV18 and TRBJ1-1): NAGVMQNPRHLVRRRGQEARLRCSPMKGHSHVYWYRQLPEEGLKFMVYLQKENIIDESGMPKERFSAEFPKEGPSILRIQQVVRGDSAAYFCASSPVLGAVPEAFFGQGTRLTVV.

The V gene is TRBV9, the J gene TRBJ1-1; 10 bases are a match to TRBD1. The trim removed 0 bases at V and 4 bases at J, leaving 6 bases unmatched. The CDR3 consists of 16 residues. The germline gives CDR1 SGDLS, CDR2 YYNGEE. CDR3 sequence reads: CASSVGQGAGGTEAFF. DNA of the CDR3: TGTGCCAGCAGCGTAGGACAGGGGGCCGGAGGCACTGAAGCTTTCTTT.

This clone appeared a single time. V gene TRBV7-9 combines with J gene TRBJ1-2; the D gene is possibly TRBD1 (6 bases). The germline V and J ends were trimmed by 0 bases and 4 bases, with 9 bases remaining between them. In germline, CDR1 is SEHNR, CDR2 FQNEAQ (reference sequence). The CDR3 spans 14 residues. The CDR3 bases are TGTGCCAGCAGCTTAGCGTGGGACATCTATGGCTACACCTTC. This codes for CASSLAWDIYGYTF.

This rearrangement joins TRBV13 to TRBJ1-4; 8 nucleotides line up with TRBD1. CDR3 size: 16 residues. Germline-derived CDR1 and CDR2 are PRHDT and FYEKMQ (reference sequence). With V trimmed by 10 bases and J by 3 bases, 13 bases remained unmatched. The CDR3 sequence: CATTARAGGSNEKLFF. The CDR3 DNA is TGTGCCACTACAGCAAGGGCAGGGGGCTCTAATGAAAAACTGTTTTTT.

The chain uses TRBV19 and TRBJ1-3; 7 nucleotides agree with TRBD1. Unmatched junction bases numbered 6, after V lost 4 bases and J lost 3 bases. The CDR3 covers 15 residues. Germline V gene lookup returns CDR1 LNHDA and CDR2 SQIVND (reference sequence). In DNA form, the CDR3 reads TGTGCCAGTAGTAATTCCGGGACAGTTGGAAACACCATATATTTT. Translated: CASSNSGTVGNTIYF. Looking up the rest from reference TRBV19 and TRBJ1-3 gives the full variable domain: DGGITQSPKYLFRKEGQNVTLSCEQNLNHDAMYWYRQDPGQGLRLIYYSQIVNDFQKGDIAEGYSVSREKKESFPLTVTSAQKNPTAFYLCASSNSGTVGNTIYFGEGSWLTVV.

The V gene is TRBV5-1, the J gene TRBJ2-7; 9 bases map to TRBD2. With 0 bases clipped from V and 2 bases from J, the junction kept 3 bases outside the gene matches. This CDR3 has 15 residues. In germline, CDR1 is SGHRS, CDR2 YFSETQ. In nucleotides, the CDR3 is TGCGCCAGCAGCTTGGCCAGCGGGAGGACCTACGAGCAGTACTTC. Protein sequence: CASSLASGRTYEQYF.

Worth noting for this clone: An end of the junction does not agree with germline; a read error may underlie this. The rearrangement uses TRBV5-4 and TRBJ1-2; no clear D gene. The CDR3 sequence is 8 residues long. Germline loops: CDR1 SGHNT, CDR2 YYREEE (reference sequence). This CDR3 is CASAVSPF. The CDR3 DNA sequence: TGTGCCAGCGCGGTCAGCCCCTTC.

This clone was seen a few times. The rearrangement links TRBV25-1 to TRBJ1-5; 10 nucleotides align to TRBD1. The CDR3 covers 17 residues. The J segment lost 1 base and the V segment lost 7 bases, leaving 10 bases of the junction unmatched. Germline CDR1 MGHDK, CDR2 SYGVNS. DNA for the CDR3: TGTGCCAGCACATACAACCCGGGACAGGGGAGCAATCAGCCCCAGCATTTT. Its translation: CASTYNPGQGSNQPQHF.

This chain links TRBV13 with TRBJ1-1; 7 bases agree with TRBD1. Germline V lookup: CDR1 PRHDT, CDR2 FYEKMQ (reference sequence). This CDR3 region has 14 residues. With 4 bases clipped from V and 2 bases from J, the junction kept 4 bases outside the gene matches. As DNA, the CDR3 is TGTGCCAGCAGCTCCCGGGACAGTAACACTGAAGCTTTCTTT. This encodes CASSSRDSNTEAFF. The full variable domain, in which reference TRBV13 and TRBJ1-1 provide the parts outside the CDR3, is AAGVIQSPRHLIKEKRETATLKCYPIPRHDTVYWYQQGPGQDPQFLISFYEKMQSDKGSIPDRFSAQQFSDYHSELNMSSLELGDSALYFCASSSRDSNTEAFFGQGTRLTVV.

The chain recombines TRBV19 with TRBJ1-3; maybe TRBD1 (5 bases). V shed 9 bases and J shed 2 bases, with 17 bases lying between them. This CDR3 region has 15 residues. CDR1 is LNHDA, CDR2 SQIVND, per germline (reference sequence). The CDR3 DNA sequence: TGTGCCAGCCGGGGGGTCGGGGTAACTGGAAACACCATATATTTT. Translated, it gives CASRGVGVTGNTIYF.

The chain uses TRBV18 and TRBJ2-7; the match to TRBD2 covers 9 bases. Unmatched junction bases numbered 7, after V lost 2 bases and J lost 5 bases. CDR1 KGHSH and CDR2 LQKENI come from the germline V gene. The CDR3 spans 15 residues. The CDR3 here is CASSPGLAGVHEQYF. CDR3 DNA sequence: TGTGCCAGCTCACCAGGGTTAGCGGGAGTGCACGAGCAGTACTTC.

This CDR3 reads CASSAEGRANYGYTF. CDR3 nucleotide sequence: TGTGCCAGCAGCGCCGAGGGCCGAGCTAACTATGGCTACACCTTC. This rearrangement joins TRBV9 to TRBJ1-2; D remains unclear. Trimming removed 3 bases at V and 0 bases at J, with 12 bases between. The CDR3 totals 15 residues. Germline lookup yields CDR1 SGDLS and CDR2 YYNGEE.

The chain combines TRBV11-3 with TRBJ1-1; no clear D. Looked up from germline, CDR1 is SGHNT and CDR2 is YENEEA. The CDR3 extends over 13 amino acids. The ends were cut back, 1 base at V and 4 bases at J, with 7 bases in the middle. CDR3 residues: CASSLGEGTEAFF. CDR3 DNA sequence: TGTGCCAGCAGCTTAGGGGAGGGCACTGAAGCTTTCTTT. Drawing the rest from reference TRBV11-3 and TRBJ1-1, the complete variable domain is EAGVVQSPRYKIIEKKQPVAFWCNPISGHNTLYWYLQNLGQGPELLIRYENEEAVDDSQLPKDRFSAERLKGVDSTLKIQPAELGDSAVYLCASSLGEGTEAFFGQGTRLTVV.

The chain's CDR3 is CAREDRRDYGYTF. CDR3 nucleotide sequence: TGTGCCAGGGAGGACAGGAGAGACTATGGCTACACCTTC. The chain recombines TRBV2 with TRBJ1-2, with TRBD1 matching 7 bases. V shed 9 bases and J 3 bases; nucleotides not matched to a gene: 7. Germline CDR1 SNHLY, CDR2 FYNNEI. This CDR3 spans 13 amino acids.

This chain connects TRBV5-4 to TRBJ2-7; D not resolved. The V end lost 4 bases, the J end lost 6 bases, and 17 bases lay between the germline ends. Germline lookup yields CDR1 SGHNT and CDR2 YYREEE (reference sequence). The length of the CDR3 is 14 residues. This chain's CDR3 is CASSQVDTMFEQYF. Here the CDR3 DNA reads TGTGCCAGCAGCCAGGTCGACACGATGTTCGAGCAGTACTTC. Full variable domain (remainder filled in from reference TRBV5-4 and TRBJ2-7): ETGVTQSPTHLIKTRGQQVTLRCSSQSGHNTVSWYQQALGQGPQFIFQYYREEENGRGNFPPRFSGLQFPNYSSELNVNALELDDSALYLCASSQVDTMFEQYFGPGTRLTVT.

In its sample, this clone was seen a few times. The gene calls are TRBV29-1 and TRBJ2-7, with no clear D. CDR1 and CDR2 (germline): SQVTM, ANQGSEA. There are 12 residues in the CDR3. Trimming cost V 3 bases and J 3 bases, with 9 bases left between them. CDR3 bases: TGCAGCGTTGAGGTGCAGGACTACGAGCAGTACTTC. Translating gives CSVEVQDYEQYF.

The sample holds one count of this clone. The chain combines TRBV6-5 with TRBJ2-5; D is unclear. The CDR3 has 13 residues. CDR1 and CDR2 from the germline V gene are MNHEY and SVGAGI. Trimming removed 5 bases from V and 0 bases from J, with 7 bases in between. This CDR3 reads CASSLRDQETQYF. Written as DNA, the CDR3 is TGTGCCAGCAGTCTCCGGGACCAAGAGACCCAGTACTTC.

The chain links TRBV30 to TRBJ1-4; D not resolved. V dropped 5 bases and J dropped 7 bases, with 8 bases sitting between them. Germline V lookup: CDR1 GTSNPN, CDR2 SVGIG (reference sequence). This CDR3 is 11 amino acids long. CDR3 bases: TGTGCCTGGCAACAGAGTGAAAAACTGTTTTTT. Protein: CAWQQSEKLFF.

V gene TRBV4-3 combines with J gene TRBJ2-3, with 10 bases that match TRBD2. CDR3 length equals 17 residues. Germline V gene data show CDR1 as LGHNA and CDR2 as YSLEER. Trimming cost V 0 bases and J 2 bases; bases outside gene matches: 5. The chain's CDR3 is CASSQELAGTITDTQYF. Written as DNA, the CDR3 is TGCGCCAGCAGCCAAGAACTAGCGGGGACAATCACAGATACGCAGTATTTT.

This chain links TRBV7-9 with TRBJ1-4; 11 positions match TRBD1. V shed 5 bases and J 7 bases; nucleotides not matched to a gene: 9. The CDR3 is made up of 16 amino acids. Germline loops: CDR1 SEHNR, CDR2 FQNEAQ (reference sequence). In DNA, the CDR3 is TGTGCCAGCAGCGCGCGGACAGGGGGCTGGGGTGAAAAACTGTTTTTT. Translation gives CASSARTGGWGEKLFF.

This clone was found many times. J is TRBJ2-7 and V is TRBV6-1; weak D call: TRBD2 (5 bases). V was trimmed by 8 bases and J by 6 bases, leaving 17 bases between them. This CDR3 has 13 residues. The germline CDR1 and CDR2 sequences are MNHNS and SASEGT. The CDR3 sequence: CASGSPGAVEQYF. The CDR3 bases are TGTGCCAGCGGGAGTCCCGGAGCCGTCGAGCAGTACTTC.

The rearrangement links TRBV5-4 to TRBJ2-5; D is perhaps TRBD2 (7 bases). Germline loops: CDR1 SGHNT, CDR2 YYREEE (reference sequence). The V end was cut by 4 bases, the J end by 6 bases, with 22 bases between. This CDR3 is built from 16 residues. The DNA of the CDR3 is TGTGCCAGCAGCCGTCAAGGGGGGGCTGGAATCCAGACCCAGTACTTC. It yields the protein CASSRQGGAGIQTQYF.